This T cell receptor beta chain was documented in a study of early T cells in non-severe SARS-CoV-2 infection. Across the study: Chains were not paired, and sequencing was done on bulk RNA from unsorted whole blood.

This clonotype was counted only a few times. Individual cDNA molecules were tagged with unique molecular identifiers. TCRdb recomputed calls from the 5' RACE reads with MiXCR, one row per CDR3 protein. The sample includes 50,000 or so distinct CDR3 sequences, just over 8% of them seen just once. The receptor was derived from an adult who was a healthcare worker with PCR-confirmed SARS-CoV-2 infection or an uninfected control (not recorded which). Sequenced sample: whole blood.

CDR3 nucleotide sequence: TGTGCCAGCAGTGGAGCTCCGGGACAGGGGAGGCCTAGCACAGATACGCAGTATTTT. Translated: CASSGAPGQGRPSTDTQYF. The rearrangement joins TRBV2 to TRBJ2-3; TRBD1 aligns across 10 bases. The length of the CDR3 is 19 residues. Trimming at V came to 4 bases and at J to 0 bases, leaving 13 bases not matched to a gene. Germline CDR1 and CDR2: SNHLY and FYNNEI. The whole variable domain, filled in from reference TRBV2 and TRBJ2-3, reads EPEVTQTPSHQVTQMGQEVILRCVPISNHLYFYWYRQILGQKVEFLVSFYNNEISEKSEIFDDQFSVERPDGSNFTLKIRSTKLEDSAMYFCASSGAPGQGRPSTDTQYFGPGTRLTVL.